This section outlines one TCR beta chain sequence together with its context. Sequencing was performed with immunoSEQ multiplex PCR; in TCRdb, only in-frame clones are kept and a portion is missing. The repertoire has around 2.1 million clones, under 97% of them found once; the top ten carry roughly 0.13%. The sample belongs to a study of shared clonotypes between healthy human individuals. V dropped 4 bases and J dropped 11 bases, with 12 bases sitting between them. CDR3 length: 11 amino acids. CDR1 is DFQATT and CDR2 is SNEGSKA in the germline V gene (reference sequence). J is TRBJ1-5 and V is TRBV20-1; D is ambiguous. This receptor was taken from a man younger than 30 in good health. Sequenced input: naive CD4+ T cells sorted from blood. Stated subset: CD45RA+ positively selected. CDR3 in DNA: TGCAGTGCTATGACCCTCGGAGCCCAGCATTTT. This codes for CSAMTLGAQHF.